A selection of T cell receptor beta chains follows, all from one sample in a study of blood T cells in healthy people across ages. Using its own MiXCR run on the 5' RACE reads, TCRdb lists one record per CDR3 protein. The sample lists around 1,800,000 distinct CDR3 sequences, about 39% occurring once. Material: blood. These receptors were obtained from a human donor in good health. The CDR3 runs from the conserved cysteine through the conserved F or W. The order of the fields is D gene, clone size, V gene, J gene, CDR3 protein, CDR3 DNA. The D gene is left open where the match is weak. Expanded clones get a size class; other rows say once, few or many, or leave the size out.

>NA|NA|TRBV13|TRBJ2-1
CASSLVGGPGYNEQFF
TGTGCCAGCAGCTTAGTGGGGGGGCCGGGGTACAATGAGCAGTTCTTC
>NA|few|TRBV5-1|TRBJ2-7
CASHGGTLFLGYEQYF
TGCGCCTCCCATGGGGGCACCCTTTTTTTAGGATACGAGCAGTACTTC
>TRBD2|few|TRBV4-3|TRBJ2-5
CASSQTRLAGGSQETQYF
TGCGCCAGCAGCCAAACAAGACTAGCGGGGGGGTCCCAAGAGACCCAGTACTTC
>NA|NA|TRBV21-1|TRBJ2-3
CASTPPTRLGSTDTQYF
TGTGCCAGCACGCCCCCGACTAGGTTAGGCAGCACAGATACGCAGTATTTT
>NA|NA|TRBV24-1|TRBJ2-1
CATSDPGYSPYNEQFF
TGTGCCACCAGTGACCCCGGGTACAGCCCCTACAATGAGCAGTTCTTC
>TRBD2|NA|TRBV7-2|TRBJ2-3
CASSSASGARTDTQYF
TGTGCCAGCAGCTCCGCTAGCGGGGCCCGCACAGATACGCAGTATTTT
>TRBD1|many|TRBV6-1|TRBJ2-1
CASSPGTGFNEQFF
TGTGCCAGCAGTCCCGGGACAGGTTTCAATGAGCAGTTCTTC
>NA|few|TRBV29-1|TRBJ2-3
CSVEGTQDTQYF
TGCAGCGTTGAGGGGACCCAAGATACGCAGTATTTT
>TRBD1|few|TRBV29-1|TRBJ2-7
CSAMGQGGSYEQYF
TGCAGCGCGATGGGACAGGGCGGCTCCTACGAGCAGTACTTC
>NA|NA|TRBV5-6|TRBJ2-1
CASSLDRGNQLYNEQFF
TGTGCCAGCAGCTTGGATCGGGGAAACCAGCTATACAATGAGCAGTTCTTC
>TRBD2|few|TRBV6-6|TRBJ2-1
CASSDYGTSVYNEQFF
TGTGCCAGCAGCGACTATGGGACTAGCGTATACAATGAGCAGTTCTTC
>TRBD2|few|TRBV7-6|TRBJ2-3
CASSLNGGLLDTQYF
TGTGCCAGCAGCTTAAACGGGGGGTTGTTGGATACGCAGTATTTT
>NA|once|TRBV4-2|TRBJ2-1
CASSQIASGVYEQFF
TGTGCCAGCAGCCAAATAGCCTCGGGGGTTTATGAGCAGTTCTTC
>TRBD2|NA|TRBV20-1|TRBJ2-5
CSAAITSGGSETQYF
TGCAGTGCCGCTATTACTAGCGGGGGGTCGGAGACCCAGTACTTC
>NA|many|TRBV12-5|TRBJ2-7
CASGFSSTTLEQYF
TGTGCTAGTGGATTCTCCTCGACCACCCTCGAGCAGTACTTC
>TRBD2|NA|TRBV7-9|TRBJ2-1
CASSHRSGGYNEQFF
TGTGCCAGCAGCCATCGCAGCGGGGGGTACAATGAGCAGTTCTTC
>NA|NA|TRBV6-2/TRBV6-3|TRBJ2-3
CASGPQRGLGGTQYF
TGTGCCAGCGGCCCACAGAGGGGTCTGGGGGGAACGCAGTATTTT
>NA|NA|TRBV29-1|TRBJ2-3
CSVEARASADTQYF
TGCAGCGTTGAGGCCAGGGCTAGTGCAGATACGCAGTATTTT
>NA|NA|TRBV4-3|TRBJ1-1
CASSQFRGRTEAFF
TGCGCCAGCAGCCAATTTCGAGGAAGGACTGAAGCTTTCTTT
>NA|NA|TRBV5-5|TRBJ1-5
CASSLASGGRIQPQHF
TGTGCCAGCAGCTTGGCTTCGGGGGGAAGAATTCAGCCCCAGCATTTT
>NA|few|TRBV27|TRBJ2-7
CASSLSRGPTYEQYF
TGTGCCAGCAGTTTATCGCGGGGGCCGACCTACGAGCAGTACTTC
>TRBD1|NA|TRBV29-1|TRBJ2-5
CSVEDLKGGAETQYF
TGCAGCGTTGAAGACCTCAAAGGGGGCGCAGAGACCCAGTACTTC
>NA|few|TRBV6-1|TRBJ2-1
CASLRGLRVEQFF
TGTGCCAGCCTCCGGGGCTTAAGGGTTGAGCAGTTCTTC
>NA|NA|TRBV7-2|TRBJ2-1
CASSSPWGGVYEQFF
TGTGCCAGCAGCTCTCCTTGGGGCGGGGTCTATGAGCAGTTCTTC
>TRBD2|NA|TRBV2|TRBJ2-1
CASIGTSGGPSYNEQFF
TGTGCCAGCATCGGGACTAGCGGGGGGCCGTCCTACAATGAGCAGTTCTTC
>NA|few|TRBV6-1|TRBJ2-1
CASSWEDSGYEQFF
TGTGCCAGCAGCTGGGAGGACAGCGGATATGAGCAGTTCTTC
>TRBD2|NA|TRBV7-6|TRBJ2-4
CASSPMGGTKNIQYF
TGTGCCAGCAGCCCCATGGGGGGGACCAAAAACATTCAGTACTTC
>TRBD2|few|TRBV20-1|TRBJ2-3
CSAVTSGVGDTQYF
TGCAGTGCTGTGACTAGCGGGGTGGGAGATACGCAGTATTTT
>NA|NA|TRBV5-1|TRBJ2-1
CASSLVQAGNEQFF
TGCGCCAGCAGCTTGGTGCAGGCGGGCAATGAGCAGTTCTTC
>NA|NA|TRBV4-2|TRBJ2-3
CASSQGLFGGGSTDTQYF
TGTGCCAGCAGCCAAGGACTATTCGGGGGCGGTAGCACAGATACGCAGTATTTT
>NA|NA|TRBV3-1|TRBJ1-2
CASSQEETGYGYTF
TGTGCCAGCAGCCAAGAGGAGACAGGTTACGGCTACACCTTC
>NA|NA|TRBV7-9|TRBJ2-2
CAGFSGSANTGELFF
TGTGCCGGTTTCTCAGGGTCAGCGAACACCGGGGAGCTGTTTTTT
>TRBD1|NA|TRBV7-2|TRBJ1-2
CASSPGQGISGYTF
TGTGCCAGCAGCCCCGGACAGGGTATCTCTGGCTACACCTTC
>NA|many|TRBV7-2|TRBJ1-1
CASSSDRNTEAFF
TGTGCCAGCAGCTCGGACAGGAACACTGAAGCTTTCTTT
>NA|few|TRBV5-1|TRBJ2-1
CASNRDPGSYNEQFF
TGCGCCAGCAATCGGGATCCTGGGTCCTACAATGAGCAGTTCTTC
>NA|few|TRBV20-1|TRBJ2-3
CSANSDRRTDTQYF
TGCAGTGCAAACTCAGACCGTAGAACAGATACGCAGTATTTT
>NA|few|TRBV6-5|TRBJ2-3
CASRTDRTDTQYF
TGTGCCAGCAGAACGGACCGCACAGATACGCAGTATTTT
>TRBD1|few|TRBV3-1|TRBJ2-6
CASSPQGATGANVLTF
TGTGCCAGCAGCCCCCAGGGGGCGACTGGGGCCAACGTCCTGACTTTC
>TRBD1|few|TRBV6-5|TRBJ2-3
CASRAGQGWDTQYF
TGTGCCAGCAGAGCGGGACAGGGGTGGGATACGCAGTATTTT
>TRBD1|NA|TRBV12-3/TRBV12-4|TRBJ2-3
CASSPRGATGGLSSTDTQYF
TGTGCCAGCAGTCCCCGGGGGGCGACAGGGGGCTTATCGAGCACAGATACGCAGTATTTT
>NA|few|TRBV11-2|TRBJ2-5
CASSLAVQGGKETQYF
TGTGCCAGCAGCTTAGCGGTACAGGGGGGGAAAGAGACCCAGTACTTC
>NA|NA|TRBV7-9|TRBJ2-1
CASSPQRGDKYNEQFF
TGTGCCAGCAGCCCACAACGGGGAGACAAATACAATGAGCAGTTCTTC
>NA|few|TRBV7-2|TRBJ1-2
CASSFSGSSGYTF
TGTGCCAGCAGCTTCTCAGGGAGTAGTGGCTACACCTTC
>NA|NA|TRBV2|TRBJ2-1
CASRGGRGGSYNEQFF
TGTGCCAGCAGAGGGGGTAGAGGGGGCTCCTACAATGAGCAGTTCTTC
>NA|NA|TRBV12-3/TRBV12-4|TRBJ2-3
CPSSTSRVRTDTQYF
TGTCCCAGCAGTACCTCTAGAGTGCGCACAGATACGCAGTATTTT
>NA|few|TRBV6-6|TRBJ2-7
CASTLHPGIGAYEQYF
TGTGCCAGCACCCTACATCCAGGGATAGGTGCCTACGAGCAGTACTTC
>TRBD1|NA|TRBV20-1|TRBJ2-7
CSALRQGNYEQYF
TGCAGTGCTCTCCGACAGGGAAACTACGAGCAGTACTTC
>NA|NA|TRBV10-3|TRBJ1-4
CAIRSGRGENEKLFF
TGTGCCATCAGATCGGGTAGGGGCGAGAATGAAAAACTGTTTTTT
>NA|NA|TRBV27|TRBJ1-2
CASRRGLLSGGYTF
TGTGCCAGCAGGCGGGGCTTATTGTCCGGTGGCTACACCTTC
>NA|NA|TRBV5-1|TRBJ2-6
CASSGTGVSSGANVLTF
TGCGCCAGCAGCGGAACAGGTGTGAGCTCTGGGGCCAACGTCCTGACTTTC
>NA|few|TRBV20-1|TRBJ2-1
CSAPGGGLNNEQFF
TGCAGTGCCCCCGGCGGGGGCTTGAACAATGAGCAGTTCTTC
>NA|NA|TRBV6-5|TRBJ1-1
CASSSGRHGGTEAFF
TGTGCCAGCAGTTCCGGACGGCACGGGGGTACTGAAGCTTTCTTT
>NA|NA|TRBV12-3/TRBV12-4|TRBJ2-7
CASRRDWTYEQYF
TGTGCCAGCAGACGAGACTGGACCTACGAGCAGTACTTC